The clone carrying this TCR beta chain was observed a few times. This sample was included in a study of blood T cell repertoires in COVID-19. Whole-study context: PBMCs, B-cell-depleted T cells, or T cells provided the cDNA or gDNA that made up the material.

Study processing details: Reference gene primer amplification gave nucleated cell count estimates. The protocol was immunoSEQ multiplex PCR, while the TCRdb copy is restricted to in-frame clones and leaves out a portion. That table gives V, J and clone size, and the DNA gave D and trimming. The sample includes some 220,000 clones, around 87% of them seen just once. The cohort comprised adults aged roughly 18 to 95 years residing in about 25 US areas. The specimen was PBMCs or T cells enriched from blood (not recorded which). The sequence came from a young woman in a cohort exposed to, infected with or recovered from COVID-19 (not recorded which).

The CDR3 bases are TGTGCCATCATACAGTCCTCGAGCACCGGGGAGCTGTTTTTT. Protein sequence: CAIIQSSSTGELFF. The chain couples TRBV7-9 to TRBJ2-2, with D uncertain. V lost 10 bases and J lost 4, with 16 bases in between. The germline CDR1 and CDR2 sequences are SEHNR and FQNEAQ (reference sequence). This CDR3 spans 14 amino acids.